This T cell receptor beta chain derives from a study of CD8 T cells in ankylosing spondylitis. General study points: Seemingly distinctive of ankylosing spondylitis blood was a TCR beta motif formed by eight highly homologous variants. Reactive arthritis synovial fluid and blood previously showed some of these motif variants.

Germline CDR1 reads ENHRY; CDR2 reads SYGVKD. Trimming took 8 bases from V and 4 from J, leaving 13 bases between them. The CDR3 is 13 amino acids. With regard to this clonotype: The antigen is unknown.

TCRdb ran MiXCR on the 5' RACE reads and lists one entry per CDR3 protein. The sample holds over 450,000 distinct CDR3 sequences, roughly 12% seen once. The chain carries TRBV10-3 and TRBJ2-3; D not resolved. Source material: blood, either unsorted or a sorted T cell fraction (not recorded which). This TCR derives from a male donor with ankylosing spondylitis. CDR3 in DNA: TGTGCCATCGGAGCCGATCCGTCAGATACGCAGTATTTT. This codes for CAIGADPSDTQYF.